Presented here are 2 T cell receptor beta chains from one specimen sequenced in a study of control samples from healthy donors and cancer patients. Clones were read by immunoSEQ multiplex PCR, and TCRdb kept only the in-frame ones, dropping some. Among about 190,000 clones listed, approximately 90% were seen once. The sequenced sample consisted of blood. The receptors derive from a man aged 30-40 years in good health.

The gene calls are TRBV7-9 and TRBJ2-7, with 9 positions matching TRBD1. Germline CDR1 is SEHNR and CDR2 is FQNEAQ (reference sequence). J was trimmed by 2 bases and V by 0 bases; bases with no gene match: 8. CDR3 length: 17 residues. The CDR3: CASSLAGQGIRPYEQYF. CDR3 DNA: TGTGCCAGCAGCTTAGCCGGACAGGGGATTCGTCCCTACGAGCAGTACTTC.

The chain recombines TRBV6-1 with TRBJ2-1; D unresolved. The CDR3 consists of 15 residues. Looked up from germline, CDR1 is MNHNS and CDR2 is SASEGT. V lost 0 bases to trimming and J lost 8 bases, with 14 bases between them. CDR3 protein: CASSEANNRLHEQFF. The CDR3, as DNA: TGTGCCAGCAGTGAAGCCAACAACCGACTTCATGAGCAGTTCTTC.